These 4 T cell receptor beta chains share one sample of origin, sequenced in a study of CD8 T cells in ankylosing spondylitis. One entry per CDR3 protein, called by TCRdb with MiXCR from the 5' RACE reads. In the table there are around 280,000 distinct CDR3 sequences, 20% of which are singletons. The sample consisted of blood, either unsorted or a sorted T cell fraction (not recorded which). These receptors all come from a male donor with ankylosing spondylitis or in good health (not recorded which).

This clonotype was counted a single time. The chain joins TRBV27 to TRBJ2-5; 9 bases line up with TRBD1. With 4 bases clipped from V and 5 bases from J, the junction kept 8 bases outside the gene matches. Germline CDR1 reads MNHEY; CDR2 reads SMNVEV (reference sequence). CDR3 length equals 15 residues. The CDR3 DNA follows: TGTGCCAGCAGTTGGGGCGGGACAGGGCTGGAGACCCAGTACTTC. The encoded protein is CASSWGGTGLETQYF.

This clonotype was detected a few times. CDR3 bases: TGTGCCAGCAGTCCACCAGGGAGCTCCTATAATTCACCCCTCCACTTT. Protein: CASSPPGSSYNSPLHF. The chain is built from TRBV6-1 and TRBJ1-6; TRBD1 might be the D (5 bases). This CDR3 has 16 residues. Germline values: CDR1 MNHNS, CDR2 SASEGT. The ends were cut back, 5 bases at V and 0 bases at J, with 11 bases in the middle.

Comment on this clonotype: Its ends do not fully match the called genes, so a read error is possible. DNA of the CDR3: TGCGGTGCTAGTTGGCGGCAGGGGGGTGGGTATGGCTACACCTTC. It yields the protein CGASWRQGGGYGYTF. The V call is TRBV20-1, the J call TRBJ1-2; TRBD1 agrees at 7 bases. Germline values: CDR1 DFQATT, CDR2 SNEGSKA (reference sequence). This CDR3 has 15 amino acids.

The sample holds a few counts of this clonotype. The chain links TRBV4-2 to TRBJ1-5, with unresolved D. Germline V lookup: CDR1 LGHNA, CDR2 YNFKEQ. The V end lost 1 base, the J end lost 5 bases, and 15 bases lay between the germline ends. The CDR3 is 16 amino acids. CDR3 nucleotide sequence: TGTGCCAGCAGCCAAGGCAAGCCGACTGGCGATCAGCCCCAGCATTTT. It encodes CASSQGKPTGDQPQHF.